The 9 T cell receptor beta chains below all came from one sample that was sequenced in a study of breast tumors, draining lymph nodes, adjacent tissues. TCRdb redid the calling of the multiplex PCR reads with MiXCR, one entry per CDR3 protein. The sample gives roughly 260,000 distinct CDR3 sequences, about 30% of which show up once; approximately 1% is in the top ten. Axillary draining lymph nodes of breast cancer patients supplied the node samples. The sample comprised axillary lymph node tissue. Every receptor here comes from a female donor with breast cancer. Some clones in this sample may be carry-over from other donors' samples.

A word on this clonotype: Being one base from a much bigger clone, this may be a read error. The chain recombines TRBV4-1 with TRBJ2-1; no definite D call. In germline, CDR1 is MGHRA, CDR2 YSYEKL. The CDR3 length is 13 residues. The CDR3 loop reads CASSIDPSVERFF. The CDR3 DNA sequence: TGCGCCAGCAGCATCGACCCCTCGGTGGAGCGGTTCTTC.

In its sample, this clonotype was seen many times. This chain uses TRBV5-1 with TRBJ2-5, with TRBD1 as a possible D gene (5 bases). Between the trimmed V and J ends, which lost 4 bases and 5 bases, there was a span of 12 bases. Germline V lookup: CDR1 SGHRS, CDR2 YFSETQ. CDR3 length equals 13 residues. The CDR3: CASSRQRRETQYF. The CDR3 region has the DNA TGCGCCAGCAGCAGACAGCGCAGGGAGACCCAGTACTTC.

About this clonotype itself: Just one base apart from a much larger clone, this may be a read error. The CDR3 DNA is TGTACCTGGAGTCCCGACGGCCGGGTGTTTTTT. The encoded protein is CTWSPDGRVFF. J is TRBJ1-4 and V is TRBV30; no clear D. The CDR3 length is 11 residues. Germline V gene data show CDR1 as GTSNPN and CDR2 as SVGIG (reference sequence).

This clonotype was observed many times. The rearrangement joins TRBV7-6 to TRBJ2-2; tentatively, D is TRBD2 (6 bases). The V gene lost 4 bases and the J gene lost 1 base, with 13 bases spanning the gap. The CDR3 is 16 residues long. Germline-derived CDR1 and CDR2 are SGHVS and FNYEAQ. As DNA, the CDR3 is TGTGCCAGCAGCTCACTATCCGGGAGGAACACCGGGGAGCTGTTTTTT. As protein: CASSSLSGRNTGELFF. Full variable domain (missing parts from reference TRBV7-6 and TRBJ2-2): GAGVSQSPRYKVTKRGQDVALRCDPISGHVSLYWYRQALGQGPEFLTYFNYEAQQDKSGLPNDRFSAERPEGSISTLTIQRTEQRDSAMYRCASSSLSGRNTGELFFGEGSRLTVL.

This clonotype was detected ten times or more. J is TRBJ1-2 and V is TRBV19; tentative D call: TRBD1 (5 bases). The CDR3 has 14 residues. CDR1 and CDR2 from the germline V gene are LNHDA and SQIVND (reference sequence). The V and J ends lost 5 bases and 6 bases respectively, with 16 bases between them. The CDR3 region has the DNA TGTGCCAGTAGTGGGGACCTACAAATAAATGGCTACACCTTC. This codes for CASSGDLQINGYTF. The full variable domain, with the rest looked up from reference TRBV19 and TRBJ1-2, is DGGITQSPKYLFRKEGQNVTLSCEQNLNHDAMYWYRQDPGQGLRLIYYSQIVNDFQKGDIAEGYSVSREKKESFPLTVTSAQKNPTAFYLCASSGDLQINGYTFGSGTRLTVV.

The rearrangement uses TRBV2 and TRBJ2-5; 7 bases are shared with TRBD2. Germline loops: CDR1 SNHLY, CDR2 FYNNEI. The CDR3 covers 14 residues. V was clipped by 5 bases and J by 4 bases; unmatched bases: 7. The CDR3 protein is CASSIRVAGETQYF. Written as DNA, the CDR3 is TGTGCCAGCAGTATTAGGGTAGCGGGAGAGACCCAGTACTTC. Drawing the rest from reference TRBV2 and TRBJ2-5, the complete variable domain is EPEVTQTPSHQVTQMGQEVILRCVPISNHLYFYWYRQILGQKVEFLVSFYNNEISEKSEIFDDQFSVERPDGSNFTLKIRSTKLEDSAMYFCASSIRVAGETQYFGPGTRLLVL.

In its sample, this clonotype was seen many times. The rearrangement joins TRBV29-1 to TRBJ1-2; possible D gene TRBD1, 6 bases. Between the trimmed V and J ends, which lost 5 bases and 8 bases, there was a span of 12 bases. The germline V gene encodes CDR1 SQVTM and CDR2 ANQGSEA. CDR3 size: 11 residues. The CDR3 DNA sequence: TGCAGCGTTACAGGGACCGGCGGCTACACCTTC. It specifies CSVTGTGGYTF.

Many counts were recorded for this clonotype. This chain joins TRBV5-1 and TRBJ2-3, with 7 bases that match TRBD2. Germline V gene sequence: CDR1 SGHRS, CDR2 YFSETQ. The V and J ends lost 6 bases and 6 bases, in that order; junction bases with no gene match: 4. The CDR3 covers 12 residues. The CDR3 bases are TGCGCCAGCACCTGGGGGGGGGATACGCAGTATTTT. Protein: CASTWGGDTQYF.

The chain employs TRBV10-3 and TRBJ2-1; 12 nucleotides agree with TRBD1. V dropped 6 bases and J dropped 4; count of bases not matched to a gene: 7. This CDR3 spans 16 amino acids. Germline values: CDR1 ENHRY, CDR2 SYGVKD. As DNA, the CDR3 is TGTGCCATCAGGACCGGGACAGGGGGCCGATACAATGAGCAGTTCTTC. It specifies CAIRTGTGGRYNEQFF.